The 14 T cell receptor beta chains presented below share a single source sample, sequenced in a study of cytomegalovirus exposure and HLA in healthy donors. Primers: 60 Vbeta forward and 13 Jbeta reverse. Sequenced by immunoSEQ multiplex PCR; TCRdb stores in-frame clones only, minus some. Of around 150,000 clones in the sample, approximately 83% were seen once. What was sequenced was PBMCs. The receptor source for this set is a man aged 18-30 years in good health and CMV-seropositive.

V usage is TRBV7-9 and J usage is TRBJ1-5; D not certain. CDR1 and CDR2 (germline): SEHNR, FQNEAQ (reference sequence). The V end was cut by 4 bases, the J end by 6 bases, with 10 bases between. The CDR3 loop spans 13 amino acids. Here the CDR3 reads CASSSNYAQPQHF. The CDR3 DNA reads as TGTGCCAGCAGCTCTAACTATGCTCAGCCCCAGCATTTT.

The chain recombines TRBV9 with TRBJ1-1; no clear D gene. CDR1 SGDLS and CDR2 YYNGEE come from the germline V gene. The CDR3 has 15 amino acids. The ends were cut back, 0 bases at V and 1 base at J, with 10 bases in the middle. The CDR3 sequence is CASSVGLAENTEAFF. For the CDR3, the DNA is TGTGCCAGCAGCGTAGGTTTGGCCGAGAACACTGAAGCTTTCTTT. Using reference TRBV9 and TRBJ1-1 for the parts outside the CDR3, the full variable domain is DSGVTQTPKHLITATGQRVTLRCSPRSGDLSVYWYQQSLDQGLQFLIQYYNGEERAKGNILERFSAQQFPDLHSELNLSSLELGDSALYFCASSVGLAENTEAFFGQGTRLTVV.

This clone was seen more than once but under ten times. The chain links TRBV12-5 to TRBJ1-2; TRBD1 agrees at 8 bases. There are 13 residues in the CDR3. Germline V lookup: CDR1 LGHNT, CDR2 FRNRAP. V lost 4 bases to trimming and J lost 8 bases; unmatched junction nucleotides: 6. CDR3 DNA sequence: TGTGCTAGTGGTTACGGACAGGGCGGGGGCTACACCTTC. It is translated as CASGYGQGGGYTF.

The CDR3 sequence: CASSQVAGQAPLEQYF. The CDR3 DNA follows: TGTGCCAGCAGCCAAGTTGCAGGACAGGCTCCCCTCGAGCAGTACTTC. The chain joins TRBV14 to TRBJ2-7; 7 bases are a match to TRBD1. The CDR3 loop spans 16 amino acids. Trimming cost V 1 base and J 6 bases; bases outside gene matches: 12. Per germline, CDR1 SGHDN and CDR2 FVKESK.

The chain has TRBV6-5 and TRBJ2-7; no clear D. CDR1 is MNHEY, CDR2 SVGAGI, per germline. The V end was cut by 0 bases, the J end by 3 bases, with 9 bases between. The CDR3 covers 14 residues. The CDR3 spells CASSYSRGSYEQYF. The CDR3 nucleotides are TGTGCCAGCAGTTACTCGAGAGGCAGCTACGAGCAGTACTTC.

The CDR3 bases are TGTGCCTGGAGTGCTACTACCAACACAGATACGCAGTATTTT. It translates to CAWSATTNTDTQYF. The chain joins TRBV30 to TRBJ2-3; D not resolved. From germline, CDR1 is GTSNPN and CDR2 SVGIG (reference sequence). V was trimmed by 1 base and J by 2 bases, leaving 10 bases between them. The CDR3 covers 14 residues.

A single count supports this clone. The J gene is TRBJ2-3, the V gene TRBV2; a weak D match, TRBD2 (6 bases). Trimming stripped 8 bases from V and 0 bases from J, with 18 bases between. Germline V CDR1 and CDR2: SNHLY, FYNNEI. This CDR3 comprises 16 residues. The CDR3, as DNA: TGTGCCAGCGTTCGACTTAGCGGTACAAGCACAGATACGCAGTATTTT. Translation: CASVRLSGTSTDTQYF.

This rearrangement joins TRBV7-9 to TRBJ2-5, with TRBD2 matching 10 bases. The CDR3 is 15 amino acids. In germline, CDR1 is SEHNR, CDR2 FQNEAQ (reference sequence). V was clipped by 10 bases and J by 2 bases; unmatched bases: 10. CDR3 sequence reads: CAIARTSGAQETQYF. CDR3 nucleotides: TGTGCCATCGCCCGGACTAGCGGAGCGCAAGAGACCCAGTACTTC.

This clone appeared a single time. V usage is TRBV5-1 and J usage is TRBJ1-5; possible D gene TRBD1, 5 bases. This CDR3 is 15 amino acids long. Germline values: CDR1 SGHRS, CDR2 YFSETQ. The germline V and J ends were trimmed by 2 bases and 7 bases, with 16 bases remaining between them. The CDR3: CASSFGGSGIQPQHF. In DNA form, the CDR3 reads TGCGCCAGCAGCTTTGGGGGGTCGGGGATCCAGCCCCAGCATTTT. Full variable domain (outside the CDR3, taken from reference TRBV5-1 and TRBJ1-5): KAGVTQTPRYLIKTRGQQVTLSCSPISGHRSVSWYQQTPGQGLQFLFEYFSETQRNKGNFPGRFSGRQFSNSRSEMNVSTLELGDSALYLCASSFGGSGIQPQHFGDGTRLSIL.

The chain couples TRBV5-1 to TRBJ2-1; 9 bases are a match to TRBD2. J lost 0 bases, V lost 3 bases, and 16 bases had no gene match. The CDR3 extends over 20 amino acids. Germline-derived CDR1 and CDR2 are SGHRS and YFSETQ. The CDR3 bases are TGCGCCAGCAGCTCCCGGCGGTTCAGCGGGGGGCCTAGCTCCTACAATGAGCAGTTCTTC. It codes for CASSSRRFSGGPSSYNEQFF. Complete variable domain (other parts from reference TRBV5-1 and TRBJ2-1): KAGVTQTPRYLIKTRGQQVTLSCSPISGHRSVSWYQQTPGQGLQFLFEYFSETQRNKGNFPGRFSGRQFSNSRSEMNVSTLELGDSALYLCASSSRRFSGGPSSYNEQFFGPGTRLTVL.

This chain connects TRBV5-4 to TRBJ2-7, with a tentative D call TRBD2 (5 bases). Germline V gene lookup returns CDR1 SGHNT and CDR2 YYREEE (reference sequence). The CDR3 spans 16 residues. Trimming left V 4 bases short and J 0 bases short, with 17 bases between. The CDR3 nucleotides read TGTGCCAGCAGCCTTTCGCCCGGGGAAAGCTCCTACGAGCAGTACTTC. It yields the protein CASSLSPGESSYEQYF.

V and J are TRBV7-6 and TRBJ2-5; 8 positions agree with TRBD1. The DNA end is a closer match to TRBJ2-7, so the J assignment may be wrong. Per germline, CDR1 SGHVS and CDR2 FNYEAQ. This CDR3 comprises 16 residues. CDR3 loop: CASSLGRGRNGYEQYF. DNA for the CDR3: TGTGCCAGCAGCTTAGGCAGGGGGCGAAACGGCTACGAGCAGTACTTC.

The chain uses TRBV18 and TRBJ1-1; 7 nucleotides agree with TRBD1. After removal of 3 bases from V and 10 bases from J, the junction contained 5 bases not matched to a gene. From germline, CDR1 is KGHSH and CDR2 LQKENI. CDR3 length: 12 residues. The CDR3 spells CASSPDRVGAFF. Here the CDR3 DNA reads TGTGCCAGCTCACCTGACAGGGTTGGAGCTTTCTTT.

This chain uses TRBV29-1 with TRBJ2-2, with 8 positions matching TRBD2. V was pared by 5 bases and J by 5 bases, with 4 bases of the junction left unmatched. Germline CDR1 reads SQVTM; CDR2 reads ANQGSEA. The CDR3 length is 13 residues. CDR3 sequence: CSVYRGGTGELFF. CDR3 in DNA: TGCAGCGTTTATCGGGGGGGTACCGGGGAGCTGTTTTTT.